This TCR beta chain comes out of a study of shared clonotypes between healthy human individuals. Study-wide points: Having only a few donors restricted how much genetic and exposure-history diversity was captured.

Trimming took off 5 bases at V and 2 bases at J, with 10 bases between the two ends. This CDR3 is built from 13 residues. Per germline, CDR1 LNHNV and CDR2 YYDKDF (reference sequence). As to this clone: Its antigen remains unidentified.

As handled by the study authors: ImmunoSEQ output held junction-only sequences without quality scores, so filtering differed. Produced via immunoSEQ multiplex PCR; TCRdb's table is partial and in-frame only. The V and J calls and clone size are taken from that table; D and trimming were inferred from the DNA. Of roughly 2.2 million clones in the sample, 85% to 95% were seen once. Splitting of CD4+ cells produced CD45RA+ naive and CD45RA-negative memory subsets. What was sequenced was naive CD4+ T cells from PBMCs. Sample subset: CD45RA+ positively selected. The origin of this receptor is a man younger than 30 in good health. Some clones in this sample may be carry-over from other donors' samples. The genes are TRBV15 and TRBJ2-7; perhaps TRBD1 as D (5 bases). The CDR3 DNA reads as TGTGCCACCAGCCCCAGGGTGGCCTACGAGCAGTACTTC. Translation: CATSPRVAYEQYF.